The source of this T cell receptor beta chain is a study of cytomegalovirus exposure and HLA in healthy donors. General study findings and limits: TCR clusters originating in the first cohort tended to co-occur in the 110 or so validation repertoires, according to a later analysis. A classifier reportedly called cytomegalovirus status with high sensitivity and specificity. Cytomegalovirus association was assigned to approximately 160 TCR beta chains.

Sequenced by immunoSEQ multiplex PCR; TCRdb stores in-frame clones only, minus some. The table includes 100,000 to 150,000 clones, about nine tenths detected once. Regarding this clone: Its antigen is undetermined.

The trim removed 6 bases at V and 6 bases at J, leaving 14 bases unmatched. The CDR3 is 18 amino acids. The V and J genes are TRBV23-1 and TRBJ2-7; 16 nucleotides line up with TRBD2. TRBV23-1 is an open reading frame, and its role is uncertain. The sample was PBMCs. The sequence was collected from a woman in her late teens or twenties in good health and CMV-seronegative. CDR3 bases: TGCGCCAGCAGACCATCCGGGACTAGCGGGAGGGGCTCCCGCGAGCAGTACTTC. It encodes CASRPSGTSGRGSREQYF.